The clone carrying this T cell receptor beta chain was detected only a few times. Trimming removed 5 bases at V and 0 bases at J, with 13 bases between. This CDR3 comprises 16 residues. Germline lookup yields CDR1 SNHLY and CDR2 FYNNEI. As part of sample collection, lesional scalp punch biopsies and peripheral blood were taken from alopecia areata patients. This entry is derived from a study of CD8+ T cells in alopecia areata. cDNA prepared by RNA extraction and subsequent reverse transcription served as the template for sequencing. Measured with immunoSEQ multiplex PCR; TCRdb has only the in-frame clones, and not every one. The repertoire holds 7,500 to 8,000 clones, with 65% to 70% as singletons.

The chain joins TRBV2 to TRBJ2-2, with a possible D match to TRBD1 (6 bases). The TCR originated in a human donor with alopecia areata. The sample was skin, taken at week 0. CDR3 amino acids: CASSPQGNPNTGELFF. CDR3 nucleotides: TGTGCCAGCAGTCCACAGGGTAACCCGAACACCGGGGAGCTGTTTTTT.